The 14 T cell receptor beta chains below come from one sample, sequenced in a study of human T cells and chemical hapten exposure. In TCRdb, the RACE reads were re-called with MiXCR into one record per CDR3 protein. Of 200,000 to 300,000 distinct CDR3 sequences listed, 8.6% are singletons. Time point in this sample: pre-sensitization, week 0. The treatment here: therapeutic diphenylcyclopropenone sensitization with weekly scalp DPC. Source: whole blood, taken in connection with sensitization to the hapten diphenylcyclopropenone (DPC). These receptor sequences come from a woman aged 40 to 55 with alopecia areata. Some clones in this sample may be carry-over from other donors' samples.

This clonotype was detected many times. CDR3 coding DNA: TGTGCCAGCAGTCAACAGGACACCGGGGAGCTGTTTTTT. This codes for CASSQQDTGELFF. The chain combines TRBV25-1 with TRBJ2-2, with D possibly being TRBD1 (5 bases). This CDR3 has 13 residues. Trimming shortened V by 5 bases and J by 3 bases, and 7 bases separated the two germline ends. Looked up from germline, CDR1 is MGHDK and CDR2 is SYGVNS.

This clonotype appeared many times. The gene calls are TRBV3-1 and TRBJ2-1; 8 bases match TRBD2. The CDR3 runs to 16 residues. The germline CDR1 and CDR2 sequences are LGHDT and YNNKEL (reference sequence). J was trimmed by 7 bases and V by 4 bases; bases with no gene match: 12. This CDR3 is CASSPHLGRAGNEQFF. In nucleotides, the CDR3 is TGTGCCAGCAGCCCGCACCTCGGGAGGGCCGGGAATGAGCAGTTCTTC.

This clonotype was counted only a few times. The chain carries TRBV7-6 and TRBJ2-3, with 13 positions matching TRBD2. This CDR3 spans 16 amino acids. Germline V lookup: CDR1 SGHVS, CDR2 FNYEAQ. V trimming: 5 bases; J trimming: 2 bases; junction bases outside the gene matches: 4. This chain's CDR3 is CASSLGTSGTTDTQYF. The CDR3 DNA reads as TGTGCCAGCAGCCTGGGGACTAGCGGGACCACAGATACGCAGTATTTT. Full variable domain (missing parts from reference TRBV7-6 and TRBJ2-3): GAGVSQSPRYKVTKRGQDVALRCDPISGHVSLYWYRQALGQGPEFLTYFNYEAQQDKSGLPNDRFSAERPEGSISTLTIQRTEQRDSAMYRCASSLGTSGTTDTQYFGPGTRLTVL.

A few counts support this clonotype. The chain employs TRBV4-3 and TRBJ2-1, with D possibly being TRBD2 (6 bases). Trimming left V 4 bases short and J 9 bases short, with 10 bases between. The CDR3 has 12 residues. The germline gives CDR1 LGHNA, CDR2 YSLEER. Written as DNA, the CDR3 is TGCGCCAGCAGCCTAAGGCGGGGTGAGCAGTTCTTC. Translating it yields CASSLRRGEQFF.

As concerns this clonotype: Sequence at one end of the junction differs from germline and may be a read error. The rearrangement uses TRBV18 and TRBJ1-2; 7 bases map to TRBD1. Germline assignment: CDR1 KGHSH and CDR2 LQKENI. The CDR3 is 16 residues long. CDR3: CVSSPRPDRPNYGYTF. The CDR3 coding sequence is TGTGTCAGCTCCCCTCGACCGGACAGGCCCAACTATGGCTACACCTTC.

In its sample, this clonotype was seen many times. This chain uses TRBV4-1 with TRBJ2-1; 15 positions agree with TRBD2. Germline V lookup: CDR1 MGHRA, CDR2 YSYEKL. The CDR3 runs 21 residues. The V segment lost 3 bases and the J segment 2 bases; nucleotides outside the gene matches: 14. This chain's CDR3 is CASSHGPGTSGRPGPYNEQFF. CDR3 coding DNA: TGCGCCAGCAGCCACGGCCCCGGGACTAGCGGGAGGCCAGGGCCCTACAATGAGCAGTTCTTC.

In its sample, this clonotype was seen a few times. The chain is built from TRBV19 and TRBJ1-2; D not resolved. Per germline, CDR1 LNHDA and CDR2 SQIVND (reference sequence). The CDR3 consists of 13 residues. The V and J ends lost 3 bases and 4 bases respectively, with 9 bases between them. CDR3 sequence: CASSIDNTYGYTF. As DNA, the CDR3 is TGTGCCAGTAGTATCGACAATACCTATGGCTACACCTTC.

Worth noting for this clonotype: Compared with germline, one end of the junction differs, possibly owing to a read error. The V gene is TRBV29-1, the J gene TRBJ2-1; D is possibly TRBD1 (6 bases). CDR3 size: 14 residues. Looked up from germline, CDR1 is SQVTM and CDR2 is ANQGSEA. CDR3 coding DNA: TGCAGCGTTAAAGATCGCGCCAGGGGATATGAGCAGTTCTTC. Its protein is CSVKDRARGYEQFF.

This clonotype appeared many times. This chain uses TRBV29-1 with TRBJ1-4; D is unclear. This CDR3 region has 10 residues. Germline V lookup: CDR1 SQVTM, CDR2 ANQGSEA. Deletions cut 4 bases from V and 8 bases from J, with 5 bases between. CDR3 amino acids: CSVAAEKLFF. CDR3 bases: TGCAGCGTTGCAGCGGAAAAACTGTTTTTT.

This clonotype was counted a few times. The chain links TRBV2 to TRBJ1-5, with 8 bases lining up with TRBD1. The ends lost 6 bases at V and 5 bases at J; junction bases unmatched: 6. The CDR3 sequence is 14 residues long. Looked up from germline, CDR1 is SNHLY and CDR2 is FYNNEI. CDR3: CASSAGQGDQPQHF. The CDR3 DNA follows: TGTGCCAGCAGCGCCGGACAGGGAGATCAGCCCCAGCATTTT.

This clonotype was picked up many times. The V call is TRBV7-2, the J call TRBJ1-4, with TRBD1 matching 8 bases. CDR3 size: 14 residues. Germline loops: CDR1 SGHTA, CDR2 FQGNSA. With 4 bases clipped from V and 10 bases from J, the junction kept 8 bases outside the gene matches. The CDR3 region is CASSSGQGYGKLFF. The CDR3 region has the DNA TGTGCCAGCAGCTCTGGACAGGGTTATGGAAAACTGTTTTTT.

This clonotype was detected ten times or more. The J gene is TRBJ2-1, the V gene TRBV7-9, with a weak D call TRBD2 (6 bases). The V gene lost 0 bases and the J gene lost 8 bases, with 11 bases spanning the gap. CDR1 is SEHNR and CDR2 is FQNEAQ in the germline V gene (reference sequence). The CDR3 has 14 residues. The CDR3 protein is CASSLAGAGYEQFF. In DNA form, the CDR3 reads TGTGCCAGCAGCTTAGCGGGAGCGGGTTATGAGCAGTTCTTC. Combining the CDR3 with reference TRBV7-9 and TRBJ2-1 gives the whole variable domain DTGVSQNPRHKITKRGQNVTFRCDPISEHNRLYWYRQTLGQGPEFLTYFQNEAQLEKSRLLSDRFSAERPKGSFSTLEIQRTEQGDSAMYLCASSLAGAGYEQFFGPGTRLTVL.

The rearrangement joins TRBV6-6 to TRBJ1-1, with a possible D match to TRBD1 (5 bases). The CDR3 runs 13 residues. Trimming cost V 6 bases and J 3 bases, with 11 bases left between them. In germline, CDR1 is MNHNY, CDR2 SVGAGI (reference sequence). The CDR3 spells CASRGRLDTEAFF. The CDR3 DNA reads TGTGCCAGCAGGGGACGGCTGGACACTGAAGCTTTCTTT.

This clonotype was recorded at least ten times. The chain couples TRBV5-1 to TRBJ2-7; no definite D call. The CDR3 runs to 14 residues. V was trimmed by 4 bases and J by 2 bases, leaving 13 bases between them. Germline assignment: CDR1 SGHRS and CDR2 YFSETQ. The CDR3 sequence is CASSPRTVPYEQYF. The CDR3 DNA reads TGCGCCAGCAGCCCTAGGACGGTACCCTACGAGCAGTACTTC.